The 18 T cell receptor beta chains below all came from one sample that was sequenced in a study of cytomegalovirus exposure and HLA in healthy donors. The PCR ran on 60 Vbeta and 13 Jbeta primers. Assay used: immunoSEQ multiplex PCR; TCRdb lists only in-frame clones, some missing. Among some 89,000 clones listed, about three quarters were seen once. Sequencing input: PBMCs. Every receptor here comes from a man aged 55 to 70 in good health and CMV-seronegative.

V gene TRBV5-1 combines with J gene TRBJ2-7; 9 bases are shared with TRBD2. Trimming cost V 4 bases and J 0 bases; bases outside gene matches: 8. The CDR3 extends over 16 amino acids. Germline V CDR1 and CDR2: SGHRS, YFSETQ. For the CDR3, the DNA is TGCGCCAGCAGCCCGGGGGCGGGAGGGCTCTCCTACGAGCAGTACTTC. Protein product: CASSPGAGGLSYEQYF.

The chain links TRBV7-6 to TRBJ1-1; tentative D call: TRBD1 (5 bases). Deletions cut 1 base from V and 8 bases from J, with 5 bases between. CDR3 length: 11 residues. Germline values: CDR1 SGHVS, CDR2 FNYEAQ. CDR3 residues: CASSLGTEAFF. As DNA, the CDR3 is TGTGCCAGCAGCTTAGGGACAGAAGCTTTCTTT.

This clone was detected only a few times. The germline gene is not matched at one end of the junction; a read error may be the cause. This chain uses TRBV29-1 with TRBJ2-5, with 12 bases fitting TRBD2. CDR1 is SQVTM, CDR2 ANQGSEA, per germline. This CDR3 region has 15 residues. CDR3 protein: CSVEGSSGRVETQYF. The CDR3 nucleotides read TGCAGCGTCGAAGGGTCTAGCGGGAGGGTGGAGACCCAGTACTTC.

The chain recombines TRBV28 with TRBJ1-1; D not certain. The CDR3 has 12 amino acids. V lost 8 bases and J lost 1, with 8 bases in between. Germline loops: CDR1 MDHEN, CDR2 SYDVKM. The CDR3 loop is CASLTPNTEAFF. The CDR3 coding sequence is TGTGCCAGCCTCACACCGAACACTGAAGCTTTCTTT.

V usage is TRBV15 and J usage is TRBJ1-4, with TRBD1 identical over 8 bases. Germline CDR1 reads LNHNV; CDR2 reads YYDKDF (reference sequence). The CDR3 contains 16 residues. The junction had 15 bases not matched to a gene; V was cut back by 5 bases and J by 10 bases. The CDR3 sequence is CATSQIGTGGGGKLFF. For the CDR3, the DNA is TGTGCCACCAGCCAAATAGGAACAGGGGGAGGCGGAAAACTGTTTTTT.

This chain connects TRBV30 to TRBJ2-5; tentative D call: TRBD2 (7 bases). The germline gives CDR1 GTSNPN, CDR2 SVGIG (reference sequence). The CDR3 is 17 residues long. V was trimmed by 4 bases and J by 1 base, leaving 22 bases between them. CDR3 protein: CAWNRGVGGRGQETQYF. Written as DNA, the CDR3 is TGTGCCTGGAATCGGGGGGTGGGGGGCCGAGGCCAAGAGACCCAGTACTTC.

The chain links TRBV11-2 to TRBJ2-3; TRBD2 might be the D (6 bases). The CDR3 is 16 residues long. Germline CDR1 SGHAT, CDR2 FQNNGV. Trimming shortened V by 5 bases and J by 6 bases, and 21 bases separated the two germline ends. As DNA, the CDR3 is TGTGCCAGCAGCAATCGGGACTCCACCCACCGGGATACGCAGTATTTT. Protein: CASSNRDSTHRDTQYF. Filled out from reference TRBV11-2 and TRBJ2-3, the complete variable domain reads EAGVAQSPRYKIIEKRQSVAFWCNPISGHATLYWYQQILGQGPKLLIQFQNNGVVDDSQLPKDRFSAERLKGVDSTLKIQPAKLEDSAVYLCASSNRDSTHRDTQYFGPGTRLTVL.

The chain links TRBV7-2 to TRBJ2-3; D is unclear. The CDR3 has 13 residues. Germline CDR1 SGHTA, CDR2 FQGNSA. V shed 1 base and J shed 5 bases, with 7 bases lying between them. CDR3 in DNA: TGTGCCAGCAGCTTAGGTCAGGAAGATACGCAGTATTTT. Translating it yields CASSLGQEDTQYF. Variable domain in full (rest from reference TRBV7-2 and TRBJ2-3): GAGVSQSPSNKVTEKGKDVELRCDPISGHTALYWYRQSLGQGLEFLIYFQGNSAPDKSGLPSDRFSAERTGGSVSTLTIQRTQQEDSAVYLCASSLGQEDTQYFGPGTRLTVL.

The gene calls are TRBV4-2 and TRBJ1-3, with 7 bases identical to TRBD1. The trim removed 1 base at V and 0 bases at J, leaving 9 bases unmatched. Germline values: CDR1 LGHNA, CDR2 YNFKEQ. CDR3 size: 18 residues. CDR3 sequence (DNA): TGTGCCAGCAGCCAAGCTCCCCTACAGGGGTCCTCTGGAAACACCATATATTTT. Encoded protein: CASSQAPLQGSSGNTIYF.

CDR3 DNA: TGTGCCACAATTCGAGGAAGGAACTACTATGGCTACACCTTC. Translating it yields CATIRGRNYYGYTF. The genes are TRBV7-2 and TRBJ1-2; no reliable D call. V was clipped by 10 bases and J by 3 bases, with 18 bases between them. Germline V gene sequence: CDR1 SGHTA, CDR2 FQGNSA. The CDR3 consists of 14 residues.

This clone was recorded once. The chain links TRBV19 to TRBJ1-5; D gene unclear. Germline V gene data show CDR1 as LNHDA and CDR2 as SQIVND (reference sequence). The CDR3 is made up of 13 amino acids. V dropped 6 bases and J dropped 3 bases, with 9 bases sitting between them. The CDR3 sequence is CASRRDHNQPQHF. The CDR3 DNA sequence: TGTGCCAGTAGGCGGGATCACAATCAGCCCCAGCATTTT.

The chain has TRBV5-1 and TRBJ2-1, with 9 bases identical to TRBD2. From germline, CDR1 is SGHRS and CDR2 YFSETQ. Trimming at V came to 1 base and at J to 6 bases, leaving 2 bases not matched to a gene. This CDR3 comprises 14 residues. The CDR3 spells CASSLTRGGNEQFF. As DNA, the CDR3 is TGCGCCAGCAGCTTGACGCGGGGGGGCAATGAGCAGTTCTTC.

The chain uses TRBV19 and TRBJ2-2, with 9 positions matching TRBD1. Germline CDR1 reads LNHDA; CDR2 reads SQIVND (reference sequence). The length of the CDR3 is 14 residues. V lost 9 bases and J lost 5; bases outside the gene matches: 7. The CDR3 loop is CASFPGQGTGELFF. The CDR3 nucleotides read TGTGCCAGCTTTCCGGGACAGGGAACCGGGGAGCTGTTTTTT.

This clone was seen a few times. The V and J genes are TRBV18 and TRBJ2-2, with D maybe TRBD1 (6 bases). The germline V gene has CDR1 KGHSH and CDR2 LQKENI. The CDR3 is 16 amino acids. V dropped 2 bases and J dropped 0 bases, with 10 bases sitting between them. The CDR3 loop reads CASSPTGNPNTGELFF. The CDR3 DNA follows: TGTGCCAGCTCACCAACAGGGAACCCGAACACCGGGGAGCTGTTTTTT.

The J gene is TRBJ2-7, the V gene TRBV27; 9 bases align to TRBD1. The CDR3 has 14 amino acids. The V gene's germline CDR1 is MNHEY and CDR2 SMNVEV (reference sequence). V was pared by 5 bases and J by 6 bases, with 8 bases of the junction left unmatched. The chain's CDR3 is CASSSRDREVEQYF. For the CDR3, the DNA is TGTGCCAGCAGTAGCCGGGACAGGGAGGTCGAGCAGTACTTC.

This rearrangement joins TRBV28 to TRBJ2-1; 8 bases are a match to TRBD1. V lost 6 bases, J lost 2 bases, and 3 bases stayed unmatched. CDR1 and CDR2 from the germline V gene are MDHEN and SYDVKM. CDR3 length: 14 amino acids. The CDR3 here is CASRQQGAYNEQFF. In DNA, the CDR3 is TGTGCCAGCAGGCAACAGGGGGCCTACAATGAGCAGTTCTTC. The variable domain in full, with the rest retrieved from reference TRBV28 and TRBJ2-1, is DVKVTQSSRYLVKRTGEKVFLECVQDMDHENMFWYRQDPGLGLRLIYFSYDVKMKEKGDIPEGYSVSREKKERFSLILESASTNQTSMYLCASRQQGAYNEQFFGPGTRLTVL.

V and J are TRBV30 and TRBJ1-2; TRBD1 aligns across 9 bases. The CDR3 contains 14 residues. Per germline, CDR1 GTSNPN and CDR2 SVGIG (reference sequence). V lost 0 bases, J lost 7 bases, and 6 bases stayed unmatched. DNA for the CDR3: TGTGCCTGGAGTGTAATAGGGACAGGGTTTGGCTACACCTTC. Translated: CAWSVIGTGFGYTF.

The genes are TRBV7-9 and TRBJ1-2; 9 bases match TRBD1. V trimming: 5 bases; J trimming: 0 bases; junction bases outside the gene matches: 10. Germline V gives CDR1 SEHNR, CDR2 FQNEAQ (reference sequence). This CDR3 has 17 amino acids. CDR3 loop: CASSPPGTGNSNYGYTF. CDR3 DNA sequence: TGTGCCAGCAGCCCACCCGGGACAGGGAATTCTAACTATGGCTACACCTTC.